This TCR beta chain was sequenced in a study of shared T cell receptors in the human thymus (dated by TCRdb to about 2021). In the study overall: The study examined how self-reactive, shared T-cell receptor alpha chains are generated in the human thymus.

A word on this clone: The antigen it recognizes is unknown. Base qualities are not at hand, and no much larger clone is one base apart.

The CDR3 has 12 amino acids, counting the end cysteine and phenylalanine. The kept DNA is CDR3 alone, 36 bases in frame from the first base. Between the V and J ends, shortened by 3 bases and 3 bases respectively, the junction contains 6 bases. CDR1 is given as LGHNA and CDR2 as YNFKEQ, both from the germline V gene. The library was made by the immunoSEQ multiplex PCR assay. What TCRdb holds here is the immuneACCESS table cut down to in-frame rearrangements. Part of the clones is not present; checked against another copy, under half of the missing clones reflect an unresolved V gene, and the others are unexplained. The sample table shows a few hundred thousand clones, and over 90% are seen once. 0.015% to 0.025% of the sample is held by the ten biggest clonotypes.

The chain couples TRBV4-2 to TRBJ2-7, and possibly TRBD2, on 6 matching bases. The source material was thymocytes. The receptor's source is a human donor. In nucleotide form, the sequence is TGTGCCAGCAGCCAGGGGGGCTACGAGCAGTACTTC. This codes for CASSQGGYEQYF.